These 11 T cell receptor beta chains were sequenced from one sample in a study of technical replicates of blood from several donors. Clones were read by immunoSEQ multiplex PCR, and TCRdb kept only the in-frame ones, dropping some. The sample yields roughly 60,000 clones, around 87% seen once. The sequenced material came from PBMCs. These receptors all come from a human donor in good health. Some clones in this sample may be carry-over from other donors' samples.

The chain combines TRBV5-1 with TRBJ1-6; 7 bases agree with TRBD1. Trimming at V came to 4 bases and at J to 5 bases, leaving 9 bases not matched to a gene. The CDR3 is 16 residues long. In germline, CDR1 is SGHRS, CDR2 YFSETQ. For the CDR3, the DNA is TGCGCCAGCAGCCCCGGCGACAGGGTGAATAATTCACCCCTCCACTTT. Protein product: CASSPGDRVNNSPLHF.

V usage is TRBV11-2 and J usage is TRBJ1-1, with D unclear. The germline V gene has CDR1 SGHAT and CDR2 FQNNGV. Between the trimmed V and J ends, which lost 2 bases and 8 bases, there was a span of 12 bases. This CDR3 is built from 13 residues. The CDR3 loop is CASSLPLSREAFF. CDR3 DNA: TGTGCCAGCAGCTTACCCTTGTCGAGAGAAGCTTTCTTT.

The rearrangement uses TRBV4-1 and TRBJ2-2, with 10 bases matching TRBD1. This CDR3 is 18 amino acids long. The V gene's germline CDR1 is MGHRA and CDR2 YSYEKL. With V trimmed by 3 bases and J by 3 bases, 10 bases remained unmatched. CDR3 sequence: CASSHDGRTGGYTGELFF. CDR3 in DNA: TGCGCCAGCAGCCATGATGGACGGACAGGGGGGTACACCGGGGAGCTGTTTTTT.

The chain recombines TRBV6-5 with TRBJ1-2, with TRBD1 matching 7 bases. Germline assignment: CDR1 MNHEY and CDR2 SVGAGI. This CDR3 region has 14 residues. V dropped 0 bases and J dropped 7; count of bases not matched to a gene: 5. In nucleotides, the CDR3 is TGTGCCAGCAGTTACTCGACAGGGCGGAGTGGCTACACCTTC. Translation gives CASSYSTGRSGYTF.

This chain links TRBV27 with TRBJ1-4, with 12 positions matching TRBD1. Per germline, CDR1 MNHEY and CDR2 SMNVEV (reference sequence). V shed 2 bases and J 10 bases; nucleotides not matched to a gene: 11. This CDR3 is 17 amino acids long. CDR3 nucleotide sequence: TGTGCCAGCAGTTTAACCAACCCGGGACAGGGGGCGGGAAAACTGTTTTTT. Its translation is CASSLTNPGQGAGKLFF.

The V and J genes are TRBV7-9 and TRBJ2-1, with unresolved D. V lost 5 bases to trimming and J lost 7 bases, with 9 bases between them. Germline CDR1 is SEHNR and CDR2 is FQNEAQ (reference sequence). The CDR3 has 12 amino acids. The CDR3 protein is CASSPPLNEQFF. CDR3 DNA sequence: TGTGCCAGCAGCCCCCCTTTGAATGAGCAGTTCTTC. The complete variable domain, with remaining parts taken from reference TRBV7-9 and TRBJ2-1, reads DTGVSQNPRHKITKRGQNVTFRCDPISEHNRLYWYRQTLGQGPEFLTYFQNEAQLEKSRLLSDRFSAERPKGSFSTLEIQRTEQGDSAMYLCASSPPLNEQFFGPGTRLTVL.

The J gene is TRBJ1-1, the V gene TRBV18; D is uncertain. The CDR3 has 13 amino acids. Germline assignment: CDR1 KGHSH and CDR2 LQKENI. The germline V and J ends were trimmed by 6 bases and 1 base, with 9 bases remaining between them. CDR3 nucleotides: TGTGCCAGCTCCACTGCGGAGAACACTGAAGCTTTCTTT. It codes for CASSTAENTEAFF.

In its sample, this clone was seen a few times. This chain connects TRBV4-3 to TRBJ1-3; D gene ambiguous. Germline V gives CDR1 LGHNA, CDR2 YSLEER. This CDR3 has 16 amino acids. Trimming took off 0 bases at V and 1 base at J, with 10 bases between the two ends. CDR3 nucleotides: TGCGCCAGCAGCCAAGATAGGAGCCTTTCTGGAAACACCATATATTTT. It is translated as CASSQDRSLSGNTIYF.

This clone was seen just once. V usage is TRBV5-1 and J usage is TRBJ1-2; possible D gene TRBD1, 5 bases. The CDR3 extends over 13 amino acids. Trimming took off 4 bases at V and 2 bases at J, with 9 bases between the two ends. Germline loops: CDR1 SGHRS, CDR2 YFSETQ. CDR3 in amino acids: CASSPRDNYGYTF. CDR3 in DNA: TGCGCCAGCAGCCCGCGGGACAACTATGGCTACACCTTC.

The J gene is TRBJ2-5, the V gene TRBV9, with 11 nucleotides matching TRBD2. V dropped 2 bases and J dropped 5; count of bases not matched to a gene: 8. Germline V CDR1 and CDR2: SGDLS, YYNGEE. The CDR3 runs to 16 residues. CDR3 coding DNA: TGTGCCAGCAGCGTTACTAGCGGGGGAGTTTTGGAGACCCAGTACTTC. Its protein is CASSVTSGGVLETQYF.

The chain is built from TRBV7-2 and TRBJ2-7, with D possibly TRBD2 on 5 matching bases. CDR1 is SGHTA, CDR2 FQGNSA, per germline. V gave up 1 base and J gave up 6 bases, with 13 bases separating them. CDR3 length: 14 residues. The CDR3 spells CASSLVRGSGEQYF. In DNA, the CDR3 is TGTGCCAGCAGCTTAGTTCGGGGATCGGGCGAGCAGTACTTC.